The rows below give T cell receptor beta chains drawn from one sample of a study of CD8+CD57+ T cells in acquired aplastic anemia. TCRdb independently ran MiXCR on the reads; one entry per CDR3 protein. This sample has about 180,000 distinct CDR3 sequences, with 48% found just once. The sequencing input was sorted CD4+, CD8+, or CD8+CD57+ T cells (not recorded which) from PBMCs. These receptors were obtained from a human donor with aplastic anemia. CDR3s include the opening cysteine and the closing phenylalanine or tryptophan. Each record gives: V gene, clone size, D gene, J gene, CDR3 DNA, CDR3 protein. D genes are given only for firm matches. Only some rows state a clone size, as once, few, many or a class for expanded clones.

TRBV6-4,NA,TRBD1,TRBJ1-6,TGTGCCAGCAGTACCGGGACAGGGAATTCACCCCTCCACTTT,CASSTGTGNSPLHF
TRBV15,many,NA,TRBJ1-4,TGTGCCACCAGCAGAGATATCAACACAGGGTTAAATGAAAAACTGTTTTTT,CATSRDINTGLNEKLFF
TRBV12-3/TRBV12-4,many,TRBD2,TRBJ2-7,TGTGCCAGCAGTTTAGAGGGGCTAGCGGGGCACTCCTACGAGCAGTACTTC,CASSLEGLAGHSYEQYF
TRBV6-5,NA,NA,TRBJ2-7,TGTGCCAGCAGTTACTCGGCCATTTCCTACGAGCAGTACTTC,CASSYSAISYEQYF
TRBV7-9,NA,TRBD1,TRBJ1-2,TGTGCCAGCGGCCCCGGACAGGCCCTAGGTGGCTACACCTTC,CASGPGQALGGYTF
TRBV29-1,NA,TRBD1,TRBJ2-7,TGCAGCGTCGACCCGGGACAGGGTAATTATTACTTC,CSVDPGQGNYYF
TRBV15,NA,TRBD1,TRBJ2-7,TGTGCCACCAGCAGGGACAGGGGATACGAGCAGTACTTC,CATSRDRGYEQYF
TRBV19,once,NA,TRBJ1-2,TGTGCCAGTAGTTCCATCGACCGCCCTGGCTATGGCTACACCTTC,CASSSIDRPGYGYTF
TRBV11-3,NA,NA,TRBJ2-3,TGTGCCAGCAGCTTCTCCCTAGCAGATACGCAGTATTTT,CASSFSLADTQYF
TRBV20-1,NA,NA,TRBJ2-1,TGCAGTGCTTTTCTCAGCCCTGAGCAGTTCTTC,CSAFLSPEQFF
TRBV5-1,many,NA,TRBJ2-7,TGCGCCAGCAGTGGTGTATCCGAGCAGTACTTC,CASSGVSEQYF
TRBV7-7,many,NA,TRBJ2-3,TGTGCTAGCAGCTCTTCCGGACCCGGCACAGATACGCAGTATTTT,CASSSSGPGTDTQYF
TRBV20-1,many,NA,TRBJ1-1,TGCAGTGCCCAGGAGGACAGAAACACTGAAGCTTTCTTT,CSAQEDRNTEAFF
TRBV6-1,NA,NA,TRBJ1-2,TGTGCCAGCAATATGGGGGAATCCTATGGCTACACCTTC,CASNMGESYGYTF
TRBV7-2,NA,NA,TRBJ1-2,TGTGCCTGCAGCCCGCGGAGCCAGTATGGCTACACCTTC,CACSPRSQYGYTF
TRBV2,many,NA,TRBJ2-1,TGTGCCAGCAGTATCTACAATGAGCAGTTCTTC,CASSIYNEQFF
TRBV10-3,NA,NA,TRBJ2-1,TGTGCCATCAGCCCGACAGGTCTGGACAATGAGCAGTTCTTC,CAISPTGLDNEQFF
TRBV15,few,TRBD1,TRBJ2-5,TGTGCCACCAGCAGAGGAGGGACAGTCGGCGGCGAGACCCAGTACTTC,CATSRGGTVGGETQYF
TRBV15,many,TRBD1,TRBJ1-4,TGTGCCACCAGCAGTCAGAGACAGGGCCTTAATGAAAAACTGTTTTTT,CATSSQRQGLNEKLFF
TRBV30,NA,TRBD2,TRBJ2-1,TGTGCCTGGGGAAGAGGGACTAGCGGGGTCTATGAGCAGTTCTTC,CAWGRGTSGVYEQFF
TRBV11-1,NA,TRBD1,TRBJ2-3,TGTGCCAGCAGTCGCACCGGGACAGGGGGCACAGATACGCAGTATTTT,CASSRTGTGGTDTQYF
TRBV20-1,NA,NA,TRBJ1-2,TGCAGCGCTACGGGGGAATATGGCTACACCTTC,CSATGEYGYTF
TRBV6-1,many,TRBD2,TRBJ2-5,TGTGCCAGCAGAAGTGGAGGGAGGGTGCAAGAGACCCAGTACTTC,CASRSGGRVQETQYF
TRBV19,NA,NA,TRBJ2-3,TGTGCCAGTAGTCCCCACTCCGGAGCTAGCACAGATACGCAGTATTTT,CASSPHSGASTDTQYF
TRBV9,many,TRBD2,TRBJ2-5,TGTGCCAGCAGCGTAGTCGGGGGGGGGAAAGAGACCCAGTACTTC,CASSVVGGGKETQYF
TRBV25-1,many,NA,TRBJ2-2,TGTGCCAGCAGTGAATCCGGCAGAAACACCGGGGAGCTGTTTTTT,CASSESGRNTGELFF
TRBV19,many,TRBD1,TRBJ2-7,TGTGCCAGCCATGCCGGGACAGGCCCCTACGAGCAGTACTTC,CASHAGTGPYEQYF
TRBV29-1,many,NA,TRBJ2-7,TGCAGCGTTGAGGGGCAGAGCTACGAGCAGTACTTC,CSVEGQSYEQYF
TRBV12-3/TRBV12-4,once,NA,TRBJ2-7,TGTGCCAGCAGCACGGGACGCTACGAGCAGTACTTC,CASSTGRYEQYF
TRBV4-2,NA,NA,TRBJ2-1,TGTGCCAGCAGCCAAGTCCCAGGGGCGAACAATGAGCAGTTCTTC,CASSQVPGANNEQFF
TRBV19,NA,NA,TRBJ2-7,TGTGCCAGTAGTAGACAGGTGTACTACGAGCAGTACTTC,CASSRQVYYEQYF
TRBV2,NA,NA,TRBJ1-4,TGTGCCAGCAGTCCAGGGGAGGTTGAAAAACTGTTTTTT,CASSPGEVEKLFF
TRBV19,many,TRBD2,TRBJ2-3,TGTGCCAGTAGTATTCTGCGGGGGGTAGATACGCAGTATTTT,CASSILRGVDTQYF
TRBV6-1,NA,NA,TRBJ2-1,TGTGCCAGCAGTCCGCAGTTGACCCCCTGGGCCTTCAATGAGCAGTTCTTC,CASSPQLTPWAFNEQFF
TRBV19,NA,NA,TRBJ1-1,TGTGCCAGTAGTCACAGGGAGGGGAACACTGAAGCTTTCTTT,CASSHREGNTEAFF
TRBV10-3,few,TRBD2,TRBJ2-1,TGTGCCATCAGAGGACTAGCGGAGGATGAGCAGTTCTTC,CAIRGLAEDEQFF
TRBV20-1,NA,NA,TRBJ1-6,TGCAGTGCCAGCAGCCCGGGACACCCTTCACCCCTCCACTTT,CSASSPGHPSPLHF
TRBV24-1,NA,NA,TRBJ2-1,TGTGCCACCTCTTCTGTGATTCAGGGGAGCTCCTACAATGAGCAGTTCTTC,CATSSVIQGSSYNEQFF
TRBV7-6,NA,NA,TRBJ1-4,TGTGCCAGCAGCAACAGAATTAATGAAAAACTGTTTTTT,CASSNRINEKLFF